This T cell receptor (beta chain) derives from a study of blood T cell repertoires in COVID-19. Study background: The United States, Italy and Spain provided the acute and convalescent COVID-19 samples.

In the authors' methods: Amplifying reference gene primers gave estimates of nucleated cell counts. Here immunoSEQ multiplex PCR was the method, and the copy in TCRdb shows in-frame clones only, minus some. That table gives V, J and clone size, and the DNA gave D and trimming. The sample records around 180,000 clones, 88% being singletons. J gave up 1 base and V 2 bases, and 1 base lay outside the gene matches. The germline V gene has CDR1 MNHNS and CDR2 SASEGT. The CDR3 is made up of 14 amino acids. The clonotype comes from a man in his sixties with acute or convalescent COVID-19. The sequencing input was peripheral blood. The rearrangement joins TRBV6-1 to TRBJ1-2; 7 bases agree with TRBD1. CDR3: CASSETGVNYGYTF. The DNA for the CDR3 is TGTGCCAGCAGTGAAACAGGGGTTAACTATGGCTACACCTTC.